This TCR beta chain is drawn from a study of T-cell memory formation after mild COVID-19. Study-wide background: The two donors had largely donor-specific TCR clusters. General observations from the study: Whether day 37 second-wave clones are SARS-CoV-2-specific was not confirmed. CD4/CD8 balance held among clones contracting day 15 to 85, and later expanders leaned CD4+. Those CD4+ clones that contracted were mainly in CM and EM (CD8+ ones in EMRA).

The CDR3 sequence is 15 residues long. As regards this clonotype: The target antigen is unknown.

TCRdb recomputed calls from the 5' RACE reads with MiXCR, one row per CDR3 protein. Of 200,000 or so distinct CDR3 sequences in the sample, approximately 16% are singletons; the top ten hold approximately 2.1%. The V and J genes are TRBV21-1 and TRBJ2-7; TRBD1 reflects the table's D call only, with no check against the DNA. TRBV21-1 is tagged as a pseudogene. This receptor was obtained from an adult woman who had mild COVID-19 (a few samples of this study predate the infection). Cell type and time point are not known. The sample consisted of PBMCs or a T cell subset sorted from them (not recorded which). The CDR3: CASSPRGARGYEQYF. The CDR3 region has the DNA TGTGCCAGCAGCCCCAGGGGGGCCAGGGGATACGAGCAGTACTTC.